This paragraph covers one TCR beta chain sequence. What it binds is unknown. The authors made TCR beta libraries by quantitative 5'-RACE with molecular barcodes. In TCRdb, the 5' RACE reads were re-called with MiXCR into one record per CDR3 protein. The sample lists under 300,000 distinct CDR3 sequences, about 11% occurring once. CDR3 length: 15 residues. The ends were cut back, 3 bases at V and 7 bases at J, with 19 bases in the middle. Germline lookup yields CDR1 SGHDT and CDR2 YYEEEE. This sample stems from a study of CD8 T cells in ankylosing spondylitis. Overall study findings and caveats: Disease-linked clones proved CD8+ and comparatively uncommon in peripheral blood. Typical of ankylosing spondylitis blood, it appeared, was a TCR beta motif of under 10 highly homologous variants. Certain motif variants had earlier been reported in reactive arthritis synovial fluid and blood.

Input material: blood, either unsorted or a sorted T cell fraction (not recorded which). The chain recombines TRBV5-6 with TRBJ1-1, with a tentative D call TRBD1 (5 bases). This TCR derives from a male donor with ankylosing spondylitis or in good health (not recorded which). The CDR3 loop is CASSSHRLTSVEAFF. CDR3 DNA: TGTGCCAGCAGCTCACACAGGCTAACAAGTGTTGAAGCTTTCTTT.